These 31 T cell receptor beta chains originate from one sample sequenced in a study of blood T cells in healthy people across ages. A second about 6 to 12 cycle PCR used barcoded and J-beta primers. In TCRdb, the 5' RACE reads were re-called with MiXCR into one record per CDR3 protein. The table lists hundreds of thousands of distinct CDR3 sequences, roughly 50% of them singletons. Sample: blood. These receptors were obtained from a man between 40 and 49 years old in good health.

This clonotype was found a few times. The chain links TRBV12-3 or TRBV12-4 to TRBJ1-6; TRBD1 might be the D (6 bases). Trimming cost V 3 bases and J 9 bases, with 15 bases left between them. CDR3 length: 15 residues. The CDR3 reads CASSFSGAVGSPLHF. The CDR3 DNA reads TGTGCCAGCAGTTTTTCAGGGGCCGTTGGTTCACCCCTCCACTTT.

The chain is built from TRBV20-1 and TRBJ2-3, with D possibly being TRBD1 or TRBD2 (5 bases each). CDR3 length: 12 residues. The V gene's germline CDR1 is DFQATT and CDR2 SNEGSKA (reference sequence). The V and J ends lost 1 base and 6 bases respectively, with 8 bases between them. The CDR3 region is CSARVRGDTQYF. DNA for the CDR3: TGCAGTGCTAGAGTTCGGGGCGATACGCAGTATTTT.

The V call is TRBV21-1, the J call TRBJ2-5. TRBV21-1 is termed a pseudogene. This CDR3 region has 12 residues. The CDR3 here is CASSKLYETQYF. The CDR3 DNA follows: TGTGCCAGCAGCAAGTTGTACGAGACCCAGTACTTC.

V is TRBV10-3 and J is TRBJ2-5; unclear D gene. Germline-derived CDR1 and CDR2 are ENHRY and SYGVKD. Trimming shortened V by 8 bases and J by 3 bases, and 7 bases separated the two germline ends. The length of the CDR3 is 11 residues. CDR3 DNA sequence: TGTGCCATCCGCGGCGAAGAGACCCAGTACTTC. Its translation: CAIRGEETQYF.

The V call is TRBV28, the J call TRBJ2-5, with D perhaps matching TRBD2 (6 bases). The J call may be incorrect, as the DNA end agrees better with TRBJ2-7. CDR1 is MDHEN, CDR2 SYDVKM, per germline. The CDR3 is made up of 14 amino acids. The CDR3 DNA follows: TGTGCCAGCAGTTTGTTGGCGGGAACCGGCGAGCAGTACTTC. It translates to CASSLLAGTGEQYF.

The chain carries TRBV4-3 and TRBJ2-5; perhaps TRBD2 as D (7 bases). V dropped 0 bases and J dropped 5 bases, with 34 bases sitting between them. CDR1 is LGHNA, CDR2 YSLEER, per germline. This CDR3 has 22 residues. The CDR3 sequence is CASSQERPSGTNPRTSWETQYF. CDR3 nucleotides: TGCGCCAGCAGCCAAGAAAGGCCCAGCGGGACAAATCCTCGTACCTCGTGGGAGACCCAGTACTTC.

The V call is TRBV29-1, the J call TRBJ2-3; the D call may be TRBD1 or TRBD2 (5 bases each). The CDR3 has 14 amino acids. Trimming took 1 base from V and 1 from J, leaving 9 bases between them. From germline, CDR1 is SQVTM and CDR2 ANQGSEA. In DNA form, the CDR3 reads TGCAGCGTTGAAGTAGGGGACGGCACAGATACGCAGTATTTT. Its protein is CSVEVGDGTDTQYF.

The rearrangement joins TRBV29-1 to TRBJ2-1; D may be TRBD2 (5 bases). Germline CDR1 SQVTM, CDR2 ANQGSEA. The CDR3 totals 13 residues. Trimming stripped 4 bases from V and 7 bases from J, with 14 bases between. For the CDR3, the DNA is TGCAGCGTTGGAGGAGGTGGTGGGAATGAGCAGTTCTTC. It is translated as CSVGGGGGNEQFF.

This chain connects TRBV7-9 to TRBJ2-5; 7 bases align to TRBD1. The length of the CDR3 is 16 residues. The J segment lost 11 bases and the V segment lost 5 bases, leaving 20 bases of the junction unmatched. Looked up from germline, CDR1 is SEHNR and CDR2 is FQNEAQ (reference sequence). CDR3 bases: TGTGCCAGCAGCCAGGGACAGCCGGCGATAAGCAATGAGCAGTACTTC. It encodes CASSQGQPAISNEQYF.

This chain connects TRBV20-1 to TRBJ2-5; 11 positions agree with TRBD2. Gene TRBJ2-7 matches the end of the DNA better, so the J call may be wrong. The CDR3 runs 14 residues. Germline V gene data show CDR1 as DFQATT and CDR2 as SNEGSKA (reference sequence). CDR3 in amino acids: CSAPKTSGINEQYF. CDR3 bases: TGCAGTGCTCCAAAGACTAGCGGGATTAACGAGCAGTACTTC.

This chain uses TRBV11-1 with TRBJ2-4, with 9 bases fitting TRBD2. The J call may be faulty, since TRBJ2-5 better matches the DNA end. This CDR3 contains 16 residues. Germline CDR1 reads SGHAT; CDR2 reads FQDESV (reference sequence). The CDR3 sequence: CASSSFAGGLGETQYF. The DNA for the CDR3 is TGTGCCAGCAGCTCTTTCGCGGGGGGGCTAGGAGAGACCCAGTACTTC.

This clonotype was detected only once. V usage is TRBV13 and J usage is TRBJ1-1; no firm D call. The germline CDR1 and CDR2 sequences are PRHDT and FYEKMQ (reference sequence). The CDR3 runs 14 residues. Between the trimmed V and J ends, which lost 5 bases and 5 bases, there was a span of 15 bases. CDR3 residues: CASSAEGGRTEAFF. CDR3 DNA sequence: TGTGCCAGCAGCGCCGAGGGAGGGCGGACTGAAGCTTTCTTT.

This clonotype has more than one count but fewer than ten. This chain joins TRBV7-8 and TRBJ2-3; the D gene is possibly TRBD1 (5 bases). Germline V gene data show CDR1 as SGHVS and CDR2 as FQNEAQ. The V end lost 7 bases, the J end lost 3 bases, and 14 bases lay between the germline ends. This CDR3 has 14 residues. Written as DNA, the CDR3 is TGTGCCAGCATTAGGGGCGTATGGACAGATACGCAGTATTTT. This gives the protein CASIRGVWTDTQYF.

The chain uses TRBV7-2 and TRBJ1-1; D not certain. CDR3 size: 15 residues. The ends were cut back, 1 base at V and 1 base at J, with 10 bases in the middle. The germline CDR1 and CDR2 sequences are SGHTA and FQGNSA. DNA for the CDR3: TGTGCCAGCAGCTTAGGACCCCTGGGGAACACTGAAGCTTTCTTT. It encodes CASSLGPLGNTEAFF.

The chain uses TRBV9 and TRBJ1-6; D is undetermined. The CDR3 spans 12 residues. The V end lost 2 bases, the J end lost 10 bases, and 7 bases lay between the germline ends. In germline, CDR1 is SGDLS, CDR2 YYNGEE. The CDR3 DNA reads TGTGCCAGCAGCGTTTTGTCCTCACCCCTCCACTTT. It encodes CASSVLSSPLHF. Full variable domain (rest looked up from reference TRBV9 and TRBJ1-6): DSGVTQTPKHLITATGQRVTLRCSPRSGDLSVYWYQQSLDQGLQFLIQYYNGEERAKGNILERFSAQQFPDLHSELNLSSLELGDSALYFCASSVLSSPLHFGNGTRLTVT.

The V gene is TRBV15, the J gene TRBJ2-5, with 8 nucleotides matching TRBD1. CDR3 length equals 14 residues. The germline gives CDR1 LNHNV, CDR2 YYDKDF (reference sequence). V trimming: 3 bases; J trimming: 11 bases; junction bases outside the gene matches: 11. This chain's CDR3 is CATSRDRAGDGQYF. The CDR3 coding sequence is TGTGCCACCAGCAGGGACAGGGCAGGGGATGGGCAGTACTTC.

J is TRBJ2-3 and V is TRBV4-2; 11 bases are shared with TRBD2. The germline CDR1 and CDR2 sequences are LGHNA and YNFKEQ. Trimming at V came to 1 base and at J to 4 bases, leaving 10 bases not matched to a gene. CDR3 length: 18 residues. The CDR3 nucleotides read TGTGCCAGCAGCCAAGGGGCCAGTAGCGGGGGGGCCGCAGATACGCAGTATTTT. Translating it yields CASSQGASSGGAADTQYF.

V and J are TRBV10-2 and TRBJ1-1; D is possibly TRBD1 (6 bases). This CDR3 has 13 amino acids. From germline, CDR1 is WSHSY and CDR2 SAAADI. V was trimmed by 7 bases and J by 1 base, leaving 10 bases between them. As DNA, the CDR3 is TGCGCCAGCAAGGGACACCAGAACACTGAAGCTTTCTTT. Its protein is CASKGHQNTEAFF.

This clonotype was detected ten times or more. The V gene is TRBV7-2, the J gene TRBJ2-7; D remains ambiguous. The CDR3 spans 12 residues. Trimming took off 1 base at V and 7 bases at J, with 8 bases between the two ends. Germline V gene sequence: CDR1 SGHTA, CDR2 FQGNSA. CDR3 residues: CASSLGLGEQYF. In DNA, the CDR3 is TGTGCCAGCAGCTTAGGCCTAGGTGAGCAGTACTTC.

The chain links TRBV2 to TRBJ2-5, with TRBD2 matching over 12 bases. CDR3 length: 14 residues. Per germline, CDR1 SNHLY and CDR2 FYNNEI. J was trimmed by 11 bases and V by 6 bases; bases with no gene match: 10. The CDR3 region has the DNA TGTGCCAGCAGCGGACTAGCGGGGAACAATGAGCAGTACTTC. Translated, it gives CASSGLAGNNEQYF.

This chain uses TRBV14 with TRBJ2-7, with D perhaps TRBD2 (5 bases). The J call may be faulty, since TRBJ2-5 better matches the DNA end. Germline loops: CDR1 SGHDN, CDR2 FVKESK. The CDR3 consists of 15 residues. The CDR3 coding sequence is TGTGCCAGCAGCCAAGATTTCGGGGTTGGCGAGACCCAGTACTTC. Amino acid sequence: CASSQDFGVGETQYF.

The chain uses TRBV7-8 and TRBJ1-4; 7 nucleotides match TRBD1. The CDR3 is 15 residues long. Germline CDR1 reads SGHVS; CDR2 reads FQNEAQ. Trimming cost V 4 bases and J 4 bases; bases outside gene matches: 6. The CDR3 nucleotides are TGTGCCAGCAGCTCCACAGGGGCGGGTAATGAAAAACTGTTTTTT. The encoded protein is CASSSTGAGNEKLFF. Supplemented by reference TRBV7-8 and TRBJ1-4, the full variable domain reads GAGVSQSPRYKVAKRGQDVALRCDPISGHVSLFWYQQALGQGPEFLTYFQNEAQLDKSGLPSDRFFAERPEGSVSTLKIQRTQQEDSAVYLCASSSTGAGNEKLFFGSGTQLSVL.

This clonotype was detected a few times. This sequence joins TRBV5-1 and TRBJ2-7, with D possibly TRBD2 on 5 matching bases. The end of the DNA fits TRBJ2-5 better, so the J call may be wrong. Germline loops: CDR1 SGHRS, CDR2 YFSETQ. The CDR3 has 12 residues. CDR3 protein: CASSDPGETQYF. The CDR3 DNA reads TGCGCCAGCAGCGACCCGGGGGAGACCCAGTACTTC.

This rearrangement joins TRBV4-1 to TRBJ2-7, with TRBD1 matching over 7 bases. The CDR3 loop spans 15 amino acids. Germline CDR1 and CDR2: MGHRA and YSYEKL. V gave up 4 bases and J gave up 2 bases; unmatched junction bases: 8. The CDR3 coding sequence is TGCGCCAGCAGCCTGAGACAGGGAGCAACCTACGAGCAGTACTTC. This codes for CASSLRQGATYEQYF.

This clonotype was seen a handful of times. The CDR3, as DNA: TGTGCCAGCAGTTTATGGGGGGTCCTTGGCGAGCAGTACTTC. Its translation is CASSLWGVLGEQYF. This chain joins TRBV27 and TRBJ2-4; D is possibly TRBD2 (6 bases). The last part of the DNA fits TRBJ2-7 better; the J call may be wrong. Looked up from germline, CDR1 is MNHEY and CDR2 is SMNVEV (reference sequence). The CDR3 has 14 amino acids.

The chain is built from TRBV7-2 and TRBJ2-5; D remains unclear. Gene TRBJ2-7 matches the end of the DNA better, so the J call may be wrong. Germline CDR1 reads SGHTA; CDR2 reads FQGNSA. The CDR3 is 12 amino acids. CDR3 region: CASSSSRLEQYF. The CDR3 nucleotides are TGTGCCAGCAGCTCCTCTAGGCTCGAGCAGTACTTC.

The genes are TRBV6-1 and TRBJ1-1, with 7 nucleotides matching TRBD1. V lost 6 bases to trimming and J lost 3 bases; unmatched junction nucleotides: 13. Germline V CDR1 and CDR2: MNHNS, SASEGT. The CDR3 loop spans 16 amino acids. The CDR3 sequence is CASRGNMDRMDTEAFF. The DNA for the CDR3 is TGTGCCAGCAGGGGAAATATGGACAGGATGGACACTGAAGCTTTCTTT.

The chain has TRBV12-3 or TRBV12-4 and TRBJ2-5; 7 bases fit TRBD1. V shed 8 bases and J 4 bases; nucleotides not matched to a gene: 13. The CDR3 runs 15 residues. The CDR3 loop is CASLHRRGFVETQYF. CDR3 coding DNA: TGTGCCAGCTTACATCGCAGGGGGTTTGTAGAGACCCAGTACTTC.

Only one count was recorded for this clonotype. The V and J genes are TRBV5-4 and TRBJ1-2, with D maybe TRBD1 (5 bases). Trimming shortened V by 4 bases and J by 0 bases, and 13 bases separated the two germline ends. The CDR3 consists of 15 residues. CDR1 SGHNT and CDR2 YYREEE come from the germline V gene (reference sequence). The DNA for the CDR3 is TGTGCCAGCAGCACCGAAGGACATGCTAACTATGGCTACACCTTC. Its protein is CASSTEGHANYGYTF.

The rearrangement uses TRBV7-9 and TRBJ1-4; 12 bases line up with TRBD1. V was clipped by 6 bases and J by 8 bases; unmatched bases: 13. Per the germline V gene, CDR1 is SEHNR and CDR2 is FQNEAQ (reference sequence). This CDR3 has 17 residues. In DNA, the CDR3 is TGTGCCAGCAGGTCCGGGACAGGGGGCGCCGGGAACGAAAAACTGTTTTTT. Protein sequence: CASRSGTGGAGNEKLFF. Complete variable domain (other parts from reference TRBV7-9 and TRBJ1-4): DTGVSQNPRHKITKRGQNVTFRCDPISEHNRLYWYRQTLGQGPEFLTYFQNEAQLEKSRLLSDRFSAERPKGSFSTLEIQRTEQGDSAMYLCASRSGTGGAGNEKLFFGSGTQLSVL.

The chain links TRBV9 to TRBJ2-1; D is perhaps TRBD2 (5 bases). This CDR3 region has 16 residues. CDR1 and CDR2 (germline): SGDLS, YYNGEE. V was cut by 4 bases and J by 4 bases, with 18 bases left in between. CDR3: CASSILGGPNYNEQFF. In DNA, the CDR3 is TGTGCCAGCAGCATACTTGGAGGACCTAATTACAATGAGCAGTTCTTC. The full variable domain, rest sourced from reference TRBV9 and TRBJ2-1, is DSGVTQTPKHLITATGQRVTLRCSPRSGDLSVYWYQQSLDQGLQFLIQYYNGEERAKGNILERFSAQQFPDLHSELNLSSLELGDSALYFCASSILGGPNYNEQFFGPGTRLTVL.